A single sample gave rise to the 14 T cell receptor beta chains below, sequenced in a study of T-cell memory formation after mild COVID-19 (dated by TCRdb to 2020 to 2023). The library was obtained by 5' RACE. Sequenced using an Illumina NovaSeq 6000. TCRdb passed the public sequencing reads through fastp at Q25 and MiXCR, retaining productive beta sequences. All rows with the same CDR3 protein become a single entry with the most common DNA and genes. The sample table holds roughly 70,000 distinct CDR3 sequences, of which 16% were seen once. About a third of the sample is taken by the ten largest. Specimen: PBMCs or a T cell subset sorted from them (not recorded which). All receptors come from an adult woman who had mild COVID-19 (a few samples of this study predate the infection). The sample titles of this study are shuffled in the database, so cell type and time point are left out; the donor was told from shared clones.

The sample holds a few counts of this clonotype. The genes are TRBV30 and TRBJ2-2, with 7 bases aligning to TRBD2. The CDR3 runs 13 residues. In germline, CDR1 is GTSNPN, CDR2 SVGIG (reference sequence). Unmatched junction bases numbered 2, after V lost 1 base and J lost 6 bases. CDR3 DNA sequence: TGTGCCTGGAGTGCCCTAGCGGCCGGGGAGCTGTTTTTT. This encodes CAWSALAAGELFF.

This chain links TRBV4-1 with TRBJ2-5, with D possibly TRBD2 on 6 matching bases. The CDR3 contains 17 residues. V lost 3 bases, J lost 5 bases, and 22 bases lay in between. CDR1 and CDR2 from the germline V gene are MGHRA and YSYEKL. CDR3 loop: CASSQQGLAGLGETQYF. CDR3 nucleotide sequence: TGCGCCAGCAGCCAGCAGGGACTGGCGGGACTCGGGGAGACCCAGTACTTC.

Within the sample, this clonotype is medium-sized. This chain links TRBV12-3 or TRBV12-4 with TRBJ2-3; no firm D call. The CDR3 spans 13 residues. V was clipped by 4 bases and J by 5 bases, with 10 bases between them. This chain's CDR3 is CASSSGGGDTQYF. CDR3 nucleotide sequence: TGTGCCAGCAGTTCCGGCGGCGGAGATACGCAGTATTTT.

The chain has TRBV15 and TRBJ2-1, with 9 nucleotides matching TRBD2. V lost 0 bases, J lost 8 bases, and 5 bases stayed unmatched. This CDR3 has 15 residues. Germline V gives CDR1 LNHNV, CDR2 YYDKDF (reference sequence). CDR3 sequence reads: CATSREALAGYEQFF. The CDR3, as DNA: TGTGCCACCAGCAGAGAGGCACTAGCGGGTTATGAGCAGTTCTTC.

In this sample, this clonotype turned up many times. J is TRBJ1-2 and V is TRBV20-1; D not certain. Germline values: CDR1 DFQATT, CDR2 SNEGSKA (reference sequence). V was pared by 0 bases and J by 7 bases, with 6 bases between. The CDR3 is 11 amino acids. As DNA, the CDR3 is TGCAGTGCTAGAGATTTGGTTGGCTACACCTTC. Protein: CSARDLVGYTF.

This clonotype turned up a few times. This chain uses TRBV4-1 with TRBJ2-1; perhaps TRBD2 as D (5 bases). Germline CDR1 is MGHRA and CDR2 is YSYEKL. The CDR3 is 12 residues long. V shed 1 base and J shed 7 bases, with 5 bases lying between them. CDR3 bases: TGCGCCAGCAGCCAAGGGACTAATGAGCAGTTCTTC. Protein product: CASSQGTNEQFF.

This chain links TRBV20-1 with TRBJ1-1, with D possibly TRBD1 on 6 matching bases. Germline lookup yields CDR1 DFQATT and CDR2 SNEGSKA (reference sequence). With 3 bases removed from V and 10 bases from J, the gap between germline ends came to 18 bases. This CDR3 is built from 13 residues. Written as DNA, the CDR3 is TGCAGTGCTAGGGATTACAGGGACCTACGAGCTTTCTTT. Translating gives CSARDYRDLRAFF.

This rearrangement joins TRBV9 to TRBJ2-5; D may be TRBD2 (7 bases). Germline V gene lookup returns CDR1 SGDLS and CDR2 YYNGEE. The CDR3 runs to 15 residues. Trimming stripped 4 bases from V and 5 bases from J, with 18 bases between. Here the CDR3 DNA reads TGTGCCAGCAGCCCTGGGGGGGCCCTAGTGGAGACCCAGTACTTC. Its protein is CASSPGGALVETQYF.

The sample holds a few counts of this clonotype. The V and J genes are TRBV9 and TRBJ2-7; 11 bases map to TRBD1. CDR3 length equals 14 residues. The trim removed 4 bases at V and 5 bases at J, leaving 5 bases unmatched. Per the germline V gene, CDR1 is SGDLS and CDR2 is YYNGEE. The CDR3 region has the DNA TGTGCCAGCAGCCCATGGACAGGGGGCAACGAGCAGTACTTC. Protein sequence: CASSPWTGGNEQYF.

This clonotype was recorded a few times. The rearrangement links TRBV7-9 to TRBJ1-5; D uncertain. CDR1 and CDR2 (germline): SEHNR, FQNEAQ (reference sequence). V was shortened by 0 bases and J by 5 bases, with 2 bases between the two germline ends. This CDR3 region has 12 residues. This CDR3 is CASSLAYQPQHF. DNA for the CDR3: TGTGCCAGCAGCTTAGCCTATCAGCCCCAGCATTTT. Supplemented by reference TRBV7-9 and TRBJ1-5, the full variable domain reads DTGVSQNPRHKITKRGQNVTFRCDPISEHNRLYWYRQTLGQGPEFLTYFQNEAQLEKSRLLSDRFSAERPKGSFSTLEIQRTEQGDSAMYLCASSLAYQPQHFGDGTRLSIL.

There are many counts of this clonotype. The genes are TRBV20-1 and TRBJ2-3, with 13 bases aligning to TRBD2. Germline V gene sequence: CDR1 DFQATT, CDR2 SNEGSKA (reference sequence). There are 16 residues in the CDR3. Losses at the gene ends were 0 bases for V and 4 bases for J; bases not matched to a gene: 4. CDR3 protein: CSARDGTSGEADTQYF. CDR3 bases: TGCAGTGCTAGAGATGGGACTAGCGGGGAGGCAGATACGCAGTATTTT.

This clonotype turned up a few times. The chain has TRBV7-8 and TRBJ2-5, with D perhaps TRBD2 (6 bases). Germline lookup yields CDR1 SGHVS and CDR2 FQNEAQ. The CDR3 length is 13 residues. Trimming stripped 5 bases from V and 5 bases from J, with 12 bases between. CDR3 region: CASSPRGRETQYF. As DNA, the CDR3 is TGTGCCAGCAGCCCCCGAGGGAGGGAGACCCAGTACTTC.

The chain has TRBV4-3 and TRBJ2-7, with D possibly matching TRBD2 (5 bases). CDR1 and CDR2 (germline): LGHNA, YSLEER. The CDR3 totals 15 residues. With 0 bases removed from V and 3 bases from J, the gap between germline ends came to 12 bases. CDR3 sequence reads: CASSQDWENSYEQYF. Here the CDR3 DNA reads TGCGCCAGCAGCCAAGATTGGGAGAATAGCTACGAGCAGTACTTC.

This clonotype was seen repeatedly, ten times or more. V usage is TRBV5-8 and J usage is TRBJ1-5, with TRBD1 as a possible D gene (5 bases). The CDR3 sequence is 13 residues long. V gave up 3 bases and J gave up 7 bases, with 11 bases separating them. Germline V gene lookup returns CDR1 SGHTS and CDR2 YDEGEE. The CDR3 DNA follows: TGTGCCAGCAGCTGGGACGGGCGCCAGCCCCAGCATTTT. This codes for CASSWDGRQPQHF.